The 12 T cell receptor beta chains presented below share a single source sample, sequenced in a study of T cell responses to AZD1222 COVID-19 vaccine. The assay was immunoSEQ multiplex PCR, and TCRdb's table has in-frame clones only and misses some. The sample lists around 100,000 clones, 85% to 90% occurring once. Sequenced material: peripheral blood, taken on day 0 of AZD1222 vaccination. These receptor sequences come from an adult in good health.

This clone turned up a few times. An end of the junction differs from the germline gene, which may be a read error. The chain is built from TRBV19 and TRBJ2-7; D not resolved. Germline CDR1 and CDR2: LNHDA and SQIVND (reference sequence). The CDR3 runs to 12 residues. CDR3 protein: CASSMIGAPQSF. CDR3 coding DNA: TGTGCCAGTAGTATGATAGGAGCCCCTCAGTCCTTC.

The chain has TRBV27 and TRBJ1-5; no reliable D call. The CDR3 consists of 14 residues. Germline lookup yields CDR1 MNHEY and CDR2 SMNVEV (reference sequence). V was cut by 4 bases and J by 2 bases, with 9 bases left in between. The CDR3 loop is CASSSPDGNQPQHF. The CDR3 bases are TGTGCCAGCAGTTCTCCGGACGGCAATCAGCCCCAGCATTTT.

The chain combines TRBV7-9 with TRBJ2-3; D is unresolved. The CDR3 is 14 residues long. V was pared by 0 bases and J by 6 bases, with 10 bases between. Germline CDR1 and CDR2: SEHNR and FQNEAQ (reference sequence). CDR3 sequence: CASSLALGLDTQYF. The CDR3 coding sequence is TGTGCCAGCAGCTTAGCGTTAGGTTTGGATACGCAGTATTTT. The full variable domain, rest sourced from reference TRBV7-9 and TRBJ2-3, is DTGVSQNPRHKITKRGQNVTFRCDPISEHNRLYWYRQTLGQGPEFLTYFQNEAQLEKSRLLSDRFSAERPKGSFSTLEIQRTEQGDSAMYLCASSLALGLDTQYFGPGTRLTVL.

This chain uses TRBV7-6 with TRBJ2-7; D unresolved. V was cut by 5 bases and J by 6 bases, with 17 bases left in between. The CDR3 extends over 14 amino acids. CDR1 is SGHVS, CDR2 FNYEAQ, per germline. CDR3 DNA sequence: TGTGCCAGCAGCCCTAACCCGGGCCAAACCGAGCAGTACTTC. Encoded protein: CASSPNPGQTEQYF.

The rearrangement links TRBV28 to TRBJ1-6, with TRBD1 matching 11 bases. This CDR3 spans 15 amino acids. The germline V gene encodes CDR1 MDHEN and CDR2 SYDVKM. V lost 3 bases, J lost 11 bases, and 6 bases stayed unmatched. The CDR3 DNA sequence: TGTGCCAGCAGTTTTCCAGGACAGGGGGCCCCACCCCTCCACTTT. It is translated as CASSFPGQGAPPLHF.

CDR3 sequence reads: CASKGLPSSYNEQFF. The CDR3 coding sequence is TGTGCCAGCAAGGGACTTCCAAGCTCCTACAATGAGCAGTTCTTC. V is TRBV21-1 and J is TRBJ2-1; the D call TRBD2 from the table was never checked on the DNA. TRBV21-1 corresponds to a pseudogene. This CDR3 is built from 15 residues.

The chain uses TRBV5-1 and TRBJ1-4; TRBD1 matches 12 bases. Unmatched junction bases numbered 6, after V lost 0 bases and J lost 6 bases. Germline lookup yields CDR1 SGHRS and CDR2 YFSETQ. The CDR3 has 17 amino acids. The CDR3 sequence is CASSLEGTGGGYEKLFF. DNA of the CDR3: TGCGCCAGCAGCTTGGAAGGGACAGGGGGCGGGTATGAAAAACTGTTTTTT. The whole variable domain, remainder taken from reference TRBV5-1 and TRBJ1-4, is KAGVTQTPRYLIKTRGQQVTLSCSPISGHRSVSWYQQTPGQGLQFLFEYFSETQRNKGNFPGRFSGRQFSNSRSEMNVSTLELGDSALYLCASSLEGTGGGYEKLFFGSGTQLSVL.

The rearrangement links TRBV19 to TRBJ2-2; TRBD1 might be the D (6 bases). The CDR3 totals 14 residues. CDR1 LNHDA and CDR2 SQIVND come from the germline V gene (reference sequence). Trimming removed 4 bases from V and 2 bases from J, with 8 bases in between. As DNA, the CDR3 is TGTGCCAGTAGTAAACAGGGTAACACCGGGGAGCTGTTTTTT. It yields the protein CASSKQGNTGELFF.

V usage is TRBV19 and J usage is TRBJ1-2; TRBD1 matches 7 bases. The J segment lost 4 bases and the V segment lost 3 bases, leaving 8 bases of the junction unmatched. The CDR3 sequence is 15 residues long. Germline V CDR1 and CDR2: LNHDA, SQIVND (reference sequence). The DNA for the CDR3 is TGTGCCAGTAGTATTTCATCGACAGGGCGCTATGGCTACACCTTC. Translating gives CASSISSTGRYGYTF.

This clone was seen a single time. This rearrangement joins TRBV14 to TRBJ1-1; D not certain. Germline V lookup: CDR1 SGHDN, CDR2 FVKESK. V was clipped by 1 base and J by 1 base, with 4 bases between them. The CDR3 runs to 13 residues. The CDR3 DNA follows: TGTGCCAGCAGCCAAGTGGAGAACACTGAAGCTTTCTTT. Translating gives CASSQVENTEAFF.

The rearrangement links TRBV4-1 to TRBJ1-2, with D perhaps matching TRBD1 (5 bases). Germline values: CDR1 MGHRA, CDR2 YSYEKL. This CDR3 has 15 residues. Trimming stripped 2 bases from V and 8 bases from J, with 18 bases between. In DNA form, the CDR3 reads TGCGCCAGCAGCCAACAACCGGGACGCGCGACCGGCTACACCTTC. Residues: CASSQQPGRATGYTF.

The chain links TRBV5-4 to TRBJ1-3; D perhaps matches TRBD1 (5 bases). CDR1 is SGHNT, CDR2 YYREEE, per germline (reference sequence). The CDR3 is made up of 14 amino acids. V was pared by 2 bases and J by 0 bases, with 6 bases between. The CDR3 nucleotides are TGTGCCAGCAGCTTAGACAGCTCTGGAAACACCATATATTTT. Encoded protein: CASSLDSSGNTIYF.